The sample holds a few counts of the clone carrying this T cell receptor beta chain. The antigen is not known. This entry belongs to a study of identifying expanded T cells in peripheral blood. Study-wide points: Over about two and four weeks, about 15 and 18 clones changed, versus roughly 1.2 between replicates. Clone count variance between approximately 2-week samples rose with total template count.

Collection occurred without any documented infections or immune events in donors. CDR1 and CDR2 from the germline V gene are MNHEY and SVGAGI. Trimming at V came to 4 bases and at J to 7 bases, leaving 6 bases not matched to a gene. The CDR3 spans 13 residues. Sequencing was performed with immunoSEQ multiplex PCR; in TCRdb, only in-frame clones are kept and a portion is missing. The table includes under 110,000 clones, around 90% detected once. The clonotype comes from a person aged 18 to 70 in good health. The sample taken for sequencing was blood. The chain recombines TRBV6-5 with TRBJ1-2; TRBD1 matches 7 bases. The CDR3 DNA reads as TGTGCCAGCAGTTCCGGGACAGTAGCTGGCTACACCTTC. It yields the protein CASSSGTVAGYTF.